Sequencing of this T cell receptor (beta chain) was carried out in a study of T cell repertoires in cytomegalovirus infection. Germline CDR1 MNHNS, CDR2 SASEGT. Deletions cut 5 bases from V and 2 bases from J, with 10 bases between. This CDR3 has 13 residues. The study's findings and limits: CMV carriers having the relevant HLA were flagged by cumulative public TCR beta family frequency.

A remark on this clonotype: What it recognizes is unknown.

TCRdb processed the reads anew with MiXCR; each CDR3 protein has one entry. The table records approximately 770,000 distinct CDR3 sequences, about 27% of them present only once. This sequence originates from a human donor in good health (CMV status not recorded). Some clones in this sample may be carry-over from other donors' samples. Sequencing was performed on cultured CD8+ T cells from PBMCs, taken from culture after CMV antigen stimulation. The V gene is TRBV6-1, the J gene TRBJ2-7; no reliable D call. CDR3 region: CASSLTEPYEQYV. The CDR3 bases are TGTGCCAGCAGTCTGACGGAACCCTACGAGCAGTACGTC.